Here is one T cell receptor beta chain with its context. Its antigen is still unknown. Receptors were amplified or captured by the immunoSEQ multiplex PCR assay. For the multiplex PCR, a mixture combining 60 forward primers for TCR Vbeta segments and 13 reverse primers for TCR Jbeta segments was used. Amplification of the CDR3 region of rearranged TCR beta genes was performed with a multiplex PCR assay on genomic DNA. The Illumina HiSeq System was used to sequence the amplified TCR beta libraries as 87-base-pair reads. On the study's bioinformatics: A later analysis counted approximately 84 million unique TCR beta chains across the 500 to 850 repertoires, and some 12 million of these chains were shared by at least two donors. Raw reads were error-corrected and collapsed into unique sequences by a nearest-neighbor algorithm in which closely related sequences were merged to remove PCR and sequencing errors. Alignment of CDR3 sequences to IMGT reference sequences was used to assign V, D and J gene segments. For a sequence to be retained, a match of at least six nucleotides to both a V gene segment and a J gene segment was required. A rearrangement was called productive if the CDR3 had no stop codons and remained in frame with V and J, and every other rearrangement was called non-productive. Following IMGT convention, CDR3 was defined as the stretch from the second conserved V-encoded cysteine to the conserved J-encoded phenylalanine. The earlier analysis of fewer than 750 of the donors excluded sequences that lacked an unambiguous match to a single V gene segment. In an earlier analysis of 500 to 750 of the donors, V segments were called functional above 56.7% productive rearrangements and were called segregating when the between-donor standard deviation exceeded 5%. A statistical classification framework was built for diagnosing cytomegalovirus status from the catalog of TCR beta chain sequences. A later analysis assigned V and J genes by comparing TCR nucleotide sequences with IMGT/GENE-DB human TR gene sequences. The TCRdist pipeline was used in a later analysis to assign CDR3 sequences and most-parsimonious VDJ recombination scenarios. A later analysis defined each TCR beta chain by its CDR3 amino acid sequence plus V-gene family, and excluded reads lacking a unique V-gene family. A later analysis removed 592 highly shared, low-generation-probability nucleotide sequences to deal with suspected cross-contamination and a sequencing artifact. For each public chain, a later analysis derived a clonal expansion index from normalized ranks of inferred template counts within each repertoire. In a later analysis, generation probabilities were computed using a VDJ recombination model fitted to out-of-frame rearrangements, and the results were checked against IGoR. In a later analysis, TCR-TCR, TCR-HLA and TCR-CMV co-occurrence was scored with hypergeometric tests, and a repertoire-size bias correction was applied to TCR pairs. In a later analysis, false discovery rates were estimated by permuting HLA or CMV assignments 20 times. In a later analysis, co-occurring TCRs were grouped using DBSCAN, and TCRdist sequence similarity was added for clustering within HLA-allele-positive subsets. Co-occurrence clustering excluded repertoires with fewer than 30,000 or more than 120,000 public chains, plus five with anomalous nucleotide sharing. What TCRdb holds here is the immuneACCESS table cut down to in-frame rearrangements. Part of the clones is not present; checked against another copy, under half of the missing clones reflect an unresolved V gene, and the others are unexplained. The V and J calls and clone size are taken from that table; D and trimming were inferred from the DNA. The sample has about 70,000 clones on record. Of the sample, about 1.7% is held by the ten largest clones.

The entry originates in a study of cytomegalovirus exposure and HLA in healthy donors (TCRdb year 2017). Regarding the research as a whole: An earlier analysis of approximately 640 of the donors reported 250 to 300 Gb of sequence data and roughly 110 million unique TCR beta sequences from about 180 million T cells. An early release that covered about 640 HLA-typed donors contained 250 to 350 gigabases of sequencing data and tens of millions of unique TCR sequences. Among the roughly 380 genotyped donors, 75% to 90% belonged to the genetic ancestry cluster associated with self-reported Caucasian donors. The study aimed to test whether cataloging public T cell receptors could reveal signatures of past pathogen exposure. The study profiled the T cell repertoires of hundreds of subjects by immunosequencing and related them to cytomegalovirus serostatus. Along with the approximately 700-subject first cohort, a separate validation cohort of 120 different subjects was used. To predict cytomegalovirus infection status, the study combined high-throughput TCR immunosequencing, statistical association of individual TCRs with disease status, and machine learning. In a later analysis, previously published TCR beta repertoires from roughly 710 donors were re-analyzed and high-resolution HLA genotyping was added so that TCR occurrence patterns could be studied. Rather than drawing on any new phenotypic data, the later analysis identified candidate immune exposures from TCR beta sequences and the way those sequences occurred across donors. An earlier analysis of a few hundred of the donors applied high-throughput TCR beta sequencing to assess whether each TCR beta V gene segment acted as functional or pseudogenic. Donor age, sex, ethnicity and CMV serostatus were compiled together with the repertoire data. A later genetic analysis took genome-wide SNP genotypes for about 55% of the 666 donors and used that subset as a discovery cohort. Every repertoire in the discovery cohort had been generated on one and the same sequencing platform. HLA typing included class I and class II loci at four-digit resolution. The number of typed donors differed by locus: roughly 620-640 for A, B, C, DRB1 and DQB1; approximately 540 for DQA1; 606 for DPA1; and approximately 450 for DPB1. Four or five DR-DQ haplotypes were handled as single units for association and clustering because linkage in the cohort was strong. On average, roughly 250,000 unique TCR beta nucleotide sequences were sequenced per donor among about 400 genotyped donors of the cohort, with approximately 18% of those sequences being non-productive.

The CDR3 runs 17 amino acids, cysteine and phenylalanine included. Left in the record is the CDR3 DNA by itself, 51 bases read in frame from the first base. V ends up 2 bases short and J 5 bases short, with an unmatched junction base count of 9. Reading the germline V gene gives CDR1 SGDLS and CDR2 YYNGEE. The cohort comprised 710 or so healthy bone marrow donors. Cohort members were all nominally healthy when sampled, although unrecorded immune exposures were likely present. The donor tested CMV seronegative, placing the donor among the roughly 340 seronegative members of the cohort. Each donor provided a peripheral blood sample, and peripheral blood mononuclear cells were used for TCR beta sequencing. Genomic DNA was extracted from the blood cell samples with the Qiagen DNeasy Blood Extraction Kit. Results the study describes overall, beyond this receptor: Only TCR beta chains were sequenced in this cohort, and the absence of alpha or paired-chain data limited detectable features. The classifier was reported to diagnose cytomegalovirus status with high specificity and sensitivity in both the original and validation cohorts. Correlated functional status among segregating V segments might be attributable to linkage disequilibrium, but an unknown experimental factor could not be ruled out. Most TCR sequences were observed very rarely across donors, whereas some public TCRs were present in many individuals. A later genetic analysis reported fewer N-insertions in productive TCRs among donors in an Asian-associated ancestry cluster than the approximately 700-donor mean. The study gave a list of roughly 150 TCR beta chains associated with cytomegalovirus. A later analysis found that most CMV-associated TCR beta chains appeared HLA-restricted, with HLA associations seemingly driven largely by CMV exposure. A further reported finding was that TCR beta sequences accurately predicted the HLA-A and HLA-B alleles for most subjects in the first cohort. A cluster of highly shared sequence variants was judged likely to represent a technical artifact of the sequencing pipeline. HLA typing was unavailable for some donors at each locus, so association tests used only the typed subset. Because the 87-base-pair reads could not distinguish some IMGT-functional V segments, including TRBV6-2 and TRBV6-3, those segments were excluded. In a later genetic analysis, a missense DCLRE1C variant was associated with V-gene and J-gene trimming of TCR beta chains, and the association was replicated in an independent cohort. The earlier analysis of some 540 of the donors excluded some 16 rarely observed V segments, including chromosome 9 orphons, because counts were too low. In a later analysis, the rate of TCR association differed among HLA loci, with DRB1 alleles having the most associated TCRs and HLA-C alleles having the fewest. Assigning TCR associations to individual alleles was difficult when HLA alleles, especially DR and DQ, strongly co-occurred. A later analysis reported that several top co-occurrence clusters appeared linked to parvovirus B19, influenza, CMV and Epstein-Barr virus. Sequencing depth was assumed to be roughly uniform across donors in the presence/absence analyses, though that assumption may not hold. A few of the identified cytomegalovirus-associated TCR beta chains were confirmed in vitro to be specific for cytomegalovirus antigens. A later analysis associated 17,000 or so TCR beta sequences with specific HLA alleles at a false discovery rate of 0.05. According to the authors, the approach could potentially be generalized to other disease states and immunological phenotypes. In an earlier analysis of some 500 of the donors, most TCR beta V segments were observed in productive rearrangements about 90% or about 30% of the time, broadly matching IMGT annotations. CMV serostatus was the only immune exposure information available for the cohort. In a later analysis, HLA-associated TCR beta chains showed more clonal expansion and lower generation probabilities than non-associated chains that were equally common.

What was sequenced was PBMCs. The sequence is built from TRBV9 and TRBJ2-2; 10 bases in between match TRBD2. The source of this sequence is a woman in her thirties in good health and CMV-seronegative. The DNA is TGTGCCAGCAGCGTGCCAACTAGCGGGAAGGGGACCGGGGAGCTGTTTTTT. Its protein is CASSVPTSGKGTGELFF.